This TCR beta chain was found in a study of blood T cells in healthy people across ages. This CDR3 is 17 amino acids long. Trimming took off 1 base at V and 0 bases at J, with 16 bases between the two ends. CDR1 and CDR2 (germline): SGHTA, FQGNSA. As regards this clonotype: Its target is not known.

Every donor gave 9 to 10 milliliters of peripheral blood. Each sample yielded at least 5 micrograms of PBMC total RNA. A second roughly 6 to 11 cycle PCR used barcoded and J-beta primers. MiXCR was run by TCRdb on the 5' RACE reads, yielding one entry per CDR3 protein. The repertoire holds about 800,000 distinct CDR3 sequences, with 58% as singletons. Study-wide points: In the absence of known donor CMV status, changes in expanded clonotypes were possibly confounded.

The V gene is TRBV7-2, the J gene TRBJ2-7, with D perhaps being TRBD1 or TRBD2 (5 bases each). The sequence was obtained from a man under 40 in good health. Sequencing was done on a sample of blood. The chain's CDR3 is CASSLVGTIALSYEQYF. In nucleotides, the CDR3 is TGTGCCAGCAGCTTAGTGGGGACCATAGCCCTCTCCTACGAGCAGTACTTC. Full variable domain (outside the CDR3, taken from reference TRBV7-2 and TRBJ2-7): GAGVSQSPSNKVTEKGKDVELRCDPISGHTALYWYRQSLGQGLEFLIYFQGNSAPDKSGLPSDRFSAERTGGSVSTLTIQRTQQEDSAVYLCASSLVGTIALSYEQYFGPGTRLTVT.